This T cell receptor beta chain was sequenced during a study of CD8+CD57+ T cells in acquired aplastic anemia (dated by TCRdb to the late 2010s). General notes on the study: A mean of 3.2 ug of DNA, ranging from roughly 0.19 to 27.4 ug, was extracted from sorted CD4+ and CD8+ cells. CD8+CD57+ expansion was defined as frequency above the mean frequency observed in healthy subjects.

Flow cytometry had shown CD8+CD57+ cell expansion in the patients selected for sequencing. Every patient had a diagnosis of severe acquired aplastic anemia based on International Study of Aplastic Anemia and Agranulocytosis and Camitta criteria. No therapy had been received by the patients at the time of blood sampling. The study deep-sequenced TCR repertoires of sorted CD4+ and CD8+ blood T cells from severe aplastic anemia patients and healthy subjects. Patients were enrolled under clinicaltrials.gov protocols 00001620, 01623167, 00001397, 00071045, 00081523 and 00961064 in the USA. Ficoll-Paque density gradient centrifugation was used to isolate peripheral blood mononuclear cells. CD4+ and CD8+ T cells were sorted by FACS or magnetic beads before DNA extraction. Ten or more counts support this clonotype. Its antigen target is currently unknown. It has no much larger one-base neighbor in the sample; base qualities were not kept.

The full study reports these points: Around 27 CD8+ CDR3 sequences were found to be shared between patients and controls, but these sequences appeared to be highly expressed in patients and within the immunodominant clones of the patients. Between patients and healthy controls, no significant difference in CD8+ Simpson's diversity was found (P=0.060).

Profiling of TCR beta VDJ combinations and CDR3 sequences used genomic DNA as the template. TCR repertoire sequencing was run on an Illumina HiSeq 2000. Per the source publication's procedure: Repertoire assessment relied on Simpson's diversity index, CDR3 size and DJ length profiles, and TRBV/TRBJ rearrangement plots. The most abundant DNA sequence in the deep sequencing data was defined as the immunodominant clone. CDR3 amino acid sequences were checked for sharing between subjects and were compared against published repertoires and the VDJdb database. TCRdb redid the processing of the public reads, applying fastp at Q25 and MiXCR, and retained in-frame beta chains. Rows matching on CDR3 protein sequence are summarized as one entry with the most common DNA and genes. TCRdb's processing, not the authors', yielded these V and J calls. This sample holds over 150,000 distinct CDR3 sequences; roughly half were observed only once. Approximately 12% of the sample belongs to the ten largest clones.

The trim is 0 bases for V and 3 bases for J, with a gap of 12 bases between the germline ends. The germline V gene sets CDR1 to SGHDT and CDR2 to YYEEEE. The CDR3 has 15 amino acids, counting the end cysteine and phenylalanine. Just the 45-base CDR3 DNA is kept, in frame starting at base 1. Sequences were obtained from sorted CD4+, CD8+, or CD8+CD57+ T cells (not recorded which) from PBMCs. The TCR was taken from a human donor with aplastic anemia. The rearranged chain carries TRBV5-6 and TRBJ2-5; a tentative D call is TRBD2 (5 bases match). Here the CDR3 is given as CASSLAARREETQYF. The DNA sequence is as follows: TGTGCCAGCAGCTTGGCGGCCAGGCGGGAAGAGACCCAGTACTTC.